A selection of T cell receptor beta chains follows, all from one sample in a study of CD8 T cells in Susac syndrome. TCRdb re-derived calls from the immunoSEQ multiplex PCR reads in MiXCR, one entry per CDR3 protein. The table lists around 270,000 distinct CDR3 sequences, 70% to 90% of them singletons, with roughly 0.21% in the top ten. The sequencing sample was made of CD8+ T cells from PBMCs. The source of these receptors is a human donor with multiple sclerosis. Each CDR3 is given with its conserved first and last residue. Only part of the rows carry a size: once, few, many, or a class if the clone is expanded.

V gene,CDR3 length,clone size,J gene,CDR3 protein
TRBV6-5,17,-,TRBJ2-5,CASSSLRTRRGGGTQYF
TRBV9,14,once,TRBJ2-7,CASSPEGGSYEQYF
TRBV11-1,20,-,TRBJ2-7,CASSPPPEVGLAGGRDEQYF
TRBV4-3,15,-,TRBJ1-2,CASSPGRGSNYGYTF
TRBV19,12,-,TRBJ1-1,CASSIDNTEAFF
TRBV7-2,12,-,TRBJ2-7,CASSPGLFEQYF
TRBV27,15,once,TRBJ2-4,CASSLGLAGRAFQYF
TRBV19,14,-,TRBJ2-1,CASSRLGKYNEQFF
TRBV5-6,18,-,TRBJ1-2,CASSLGRTGGPRDYGYTF
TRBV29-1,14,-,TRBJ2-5,CSVESAASWVTQYF
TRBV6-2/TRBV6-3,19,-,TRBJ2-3,CASSSSGLYRLMGTDTQYF
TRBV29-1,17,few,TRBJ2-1,CSVEVEENGVSYNEQFF
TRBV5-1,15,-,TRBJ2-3,CASSSLAGEADTQYF
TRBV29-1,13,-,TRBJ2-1,CSVEEGGVNEQFF
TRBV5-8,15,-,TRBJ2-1,CASSLAGGAPNEQFF
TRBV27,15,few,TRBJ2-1,CASSLGTGSYNEQFF
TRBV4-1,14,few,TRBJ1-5,CASSPTGEHQAQHF
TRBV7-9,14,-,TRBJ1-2,CASSLNWGADGYTF
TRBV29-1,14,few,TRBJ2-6,CSVEPPSGANVLTF